This T cell receptor (beta chain) was found in a study of human T cells and chemical hapten exposure. TCRdb passed the RACE reads through MiXCR, listing each CDR3 protein once. This table holds about 380,000 distinct CDR3 sequences, roughly 5% found once. The CDR3 runs to 14 residues. From germline, CDR1 is MDHEN and CDR2 SYDVKM. The V and J ends lost 5 bases and 5 bases, in that order; junction bases with no gene match: 1. Time point meaning: patch test 1, 2 weeks after DPC sensitization. This sample's treatment: therapeutic diphenylcyclopropenone sensitization with weekly scalp DPC. This clonotype was seen many times.

The V gene is TRBV28, the J gene TRBJ2-1; 12 bases agree with TRBD2. The sequencing here drew on whole blood, taken in connection with sensitization to the hapten diphenylcyclopropenone (DPC). This TCR came from a woman in her 50s with alopecia areata. Some clones in this sample may be carry-over from other donors' samples. CDR3 sequence reads: CASSRLAGDNEQFF. In nucleotides, the CDR3 is TGTGCCAGCAGTCGACTAGCGGGAGACAATGAGCAGTTCTTC.